These 10 T cell receptor beta chains originate from one sample sequenced in a study of response to subunit inactivated influenza vaccine. A single record per CDR3 protein comes from TCRdb applying MiXCR to the RT-PCR reads. The data show roughly 630,000 distinct CDR3 sequences, around 13% seen once. The sample in question was PBMCs from blood, obtained roughly 2 weeks before vaccination. The source of these receptors is a man aged 50 or older who received an inactivated influenza vaccine.

There are a few counts of this clonotype. The rearrangement uses TRBV5-1 and TRBJ2-7, with TRBD1 as a possible D gene (6 bases). Trimming removed 4 bases at V and 0 bases at J, with 8 bases between. Germline V lookup: CDR1 SGHRS, CDR2 YFSETQ. The CDR3 covers 13 residues. CDR3 DNA sequence: TGCGCCAGCAGCACGGACAGCTCCTACGAGCAGTACTTC. This codes for CASSTDSSYEQYF. Using reference TRBV5-1 and TRBJ2-7 for the parts outside the CDR3, the full variable domain is KAGVTQTPRYLIKTRGQQVTLSCSPISGHRSVSWYQQTPGQGLQFLFEYFSETQRNKGNFPGRFSGRQFSNSRSEMNVSTLELGDSALYLCASSTDSSYEQYFGPGTRLTVT.

This clonotype was detected a few times. J is TRBJ2-1 and V is TRBV29-1; 9 positions agree with TRBD1. J gave up 1 base and V 6 bases, and 16 bases lay outside the gene matches. This CDR3 has 18 amino acids. Germline-derived CDR1 and CDR2 are SQVTM and ANQGSEA. The CDR3 spells CSVDRGDHTGESYNEQFF. For the CDR3, the DNA is TGCAGCGTCGACAGGGGGGACCATACGGGAGAATCCTACAATGAGCAGTTCTTC.

This clonotype was counted a few times. This chain joins TRBV10-3 and TRBJ2-3, with 8 bases aligning to TRBD2. The germline CDR1 and CDR2 sequences are ENHRY and SYGVKD. The CDR3 is 18 amino acids. V shed 0 bases and J 0 bases; nucleotides not matched to a gene: 8. CDR3 in DNA: TGTGCCATCAGTGAGTCAGGAGATAGCGGGATTAGCACAGATACGCAGTATTTT. This encodes CAISESGDSGISTDTQYF.

The chain carries TRBV10-3 and TRBJ2-1; tentatively, D is TRBD2 (6 bases). From germline, CDR1 is ENHRY and CDR2 SYGVKD. The V gene lost 3 bases and the J gene lost 7 bases, with 16 bases spanning the gap. CDR3 length: 15 residues. The CDR3 loop reads CAISDSPGVANEQFF. For the CDR3, the DNA is TGTGCCATCAGTGATTCCCCGGGAGTAGCGAATGAGCAGTTCTTC.

The chain joins TRBV7-8 to TRBJ1-4, with 9 positions matching TRBD1. The CDR3 totals 15 residues. Germline assignment: CDR1 SGHVS and CDR2 FQNEAQ. The V gene end was trimmed by 5 bases and the J gene end by 7 bases; junction bases not matched to a gene: 8. CDR3 bases: TGTGCCAGCAGCCCCCAAAAGGACAGGGGTGAAAAACTGTTTTTT. It specifies CASSPQKDRGEKLFF.

The rearrangement joins TRBV29-1 to TRBJ2-7, with D possibly matching TRBD1 (5 bases). V was shortened by 4 bases and J by 0 bases, with 10 bases between the two germline ends. The CDR3 is 13 amino acids. CDR1 is SQVTM and CDR2 is ANQGSEA in the germline V gene. The chain's CDR3 is CSVVGRASYEQYF. Here the CDR3 DNA reads TGCAGCGTTGTCGGCAGGGCCTCCTACGAGCAGTACTTC.

This clonotype was observed many times. This chain connects TRBV5-1 to TRBJ2-3; D is perhaps TRBD1 (5 bases). Per germline, CDR1 SGHRS and CDR2 YFSETQ. V was shortened by 4 bases and J by 0 bases, with 9 bases between the two germline ends. This CDR3 comprises 14 residues. The CDR3 sequence: CASSRRVSTDTQYF. The DNA for the CDR3 is TGCGCCAGCAGCCGCAGGGTTAGCACAGATACGCAGTATTTT.

This sequence joins TRBV30 and TRBJ2-4; D uncertain. The CDR3 spans 15 residues. V gave up 1 base and J gave up 1 base, with 11 bases separating them. Germline CDR1 is GTSNPN and CDR2 is SVGIG (reference sequence). The CDR3 sequence: CAWSGEEFAKNIQYF. The CDR3 DNA sequence: TGTGCCTGGAGTGGCGAGGAATTCGCCAAAAACATTCAGTACTTC.

This clonotype was counted only a few times. The gene calls are TRBV12-3 or TRBV12-4 and TRBJ1-6, with D unresolved. The germline V and J ends were trimmed by 5 bases and 4 bases, with 9 bases remaining between them. The CDR3 sequence is 14 residues long. The CDR3 region is CASSQVLYNSPLHF. Written as DNA, the CDR3 is TGTGCCAGCAGTCAAGTTCTATATAATTCACCCCTCCACTTT.

The V gene is TRBV20-1, the J gene TRBJ2-7, with 12 nucleotides matching TRBD2. Trimming cost V 7 bases and J 7 bases; bases outside gene matches: 8. This CDR3 is 13 amino acids long. Germline CDR1 DFQATT, CDR2 SNEGSKA (reference sequence). The CDR3 DNA sequence: TGCAGTGGCTCTAGCGGGAGGGCCGGGGAGCAGTACTTC. Residues: CSGSSGRAGEQYF.